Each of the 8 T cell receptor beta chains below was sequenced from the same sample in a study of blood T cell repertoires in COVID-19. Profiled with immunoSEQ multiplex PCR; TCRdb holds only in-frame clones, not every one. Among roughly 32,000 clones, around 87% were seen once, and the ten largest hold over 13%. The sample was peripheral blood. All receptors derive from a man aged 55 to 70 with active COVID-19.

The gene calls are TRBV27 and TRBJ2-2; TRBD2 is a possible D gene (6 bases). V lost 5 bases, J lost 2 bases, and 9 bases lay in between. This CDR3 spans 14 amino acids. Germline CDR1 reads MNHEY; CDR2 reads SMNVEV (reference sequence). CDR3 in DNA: TGTGCCAGCAGTCCGGACTACAACACCGGGGAGCTGTTTTTT. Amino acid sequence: CASSPDYNTGELFF.

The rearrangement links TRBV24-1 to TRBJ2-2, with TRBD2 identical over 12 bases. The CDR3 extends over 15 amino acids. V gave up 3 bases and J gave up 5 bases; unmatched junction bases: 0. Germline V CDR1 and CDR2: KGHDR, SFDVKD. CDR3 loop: CATSDTSGRTGELFF. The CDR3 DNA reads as TGTGCCACCAGTGATACTAGCGGGAGGACCGGGGAGCTGTTTTTT.

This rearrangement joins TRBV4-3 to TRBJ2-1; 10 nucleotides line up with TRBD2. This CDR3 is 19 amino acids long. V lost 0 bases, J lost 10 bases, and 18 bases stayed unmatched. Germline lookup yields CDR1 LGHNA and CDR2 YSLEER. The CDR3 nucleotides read TGCGCCAGCAGCCAAGAAACTGATGGAGCGGGAGGGTCGCTGGGAGAGCAGTTCTTC. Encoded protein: CASSQETDGAGGSLGEQFF.

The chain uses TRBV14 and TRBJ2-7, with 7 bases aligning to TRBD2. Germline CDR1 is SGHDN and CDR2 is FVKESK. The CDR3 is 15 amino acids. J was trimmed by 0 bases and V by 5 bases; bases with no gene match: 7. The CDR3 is CASSDWGGGSYEQYF. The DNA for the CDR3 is TGTGCCAGCAGCGACTGGGGGGGAGGCTCCTACGAGCAGTACTTC.

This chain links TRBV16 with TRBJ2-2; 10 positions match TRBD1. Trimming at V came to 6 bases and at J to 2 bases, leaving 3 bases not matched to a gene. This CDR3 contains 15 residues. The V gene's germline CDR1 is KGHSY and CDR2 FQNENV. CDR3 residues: CASRRDRGNTGELFF. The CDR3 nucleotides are TGTGCCAGCAGACGGGACAGGGGTAACACCGGGGAGCTGTTTTTT.

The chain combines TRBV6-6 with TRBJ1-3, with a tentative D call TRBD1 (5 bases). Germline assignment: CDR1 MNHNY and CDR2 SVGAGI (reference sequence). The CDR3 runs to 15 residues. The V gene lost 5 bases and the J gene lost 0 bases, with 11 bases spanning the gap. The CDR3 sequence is CASSLDSYSGNTIYF. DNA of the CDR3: TGTGCCAGCAGTCTCGACAGTTACTCTGGAAACACCATATATTTT.

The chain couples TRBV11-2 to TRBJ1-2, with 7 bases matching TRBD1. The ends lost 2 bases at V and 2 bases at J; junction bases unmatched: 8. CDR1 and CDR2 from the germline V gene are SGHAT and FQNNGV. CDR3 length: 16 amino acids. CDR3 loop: CASSLLGQKLNYGYTF. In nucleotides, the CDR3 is TGTGCCAGCAGCTTACTGGGACAGAAGTTAAACTATGGCTACACCTTC.

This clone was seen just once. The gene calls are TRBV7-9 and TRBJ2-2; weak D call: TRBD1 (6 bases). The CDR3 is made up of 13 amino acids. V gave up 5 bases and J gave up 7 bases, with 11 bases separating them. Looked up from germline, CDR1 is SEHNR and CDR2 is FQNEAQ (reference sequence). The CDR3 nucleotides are TGTGCCAGCAGCCCGACAGGTCGCGGGGAGCTGTTTTTT. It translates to CASSPTGRGELFF.